A single sample is the source of the 6 T cell receptor beta chains below, sequenced in a study of T cells after yellow fever vaccination (dated by TCRdb to about 2019). Library prep was done by 5' RACE. Sequencing instrument: Illumina HiSeq 2500. Using fastp at Q25 and MiXCR, TCRdb reprocessed the public reads and kept productive beta chains. Entries are consolidated by CDR3 protein sequence, retaining the most common genes and DNA. This sample comprises 600,000 to 750,000 distinct CDR3 sequences, 10% to 15% of them detected only once. The ten biggest clones cover 15% of the sample. The sample's treatment or condition label is to be understood as: live attenuated yellow fever vaccine strain. This sample comprised PBMCs, obtained on the day of the yellow fever booster vaccination. All receptors derive from a man aged 25 to 40 who received the YFV17D yellow fever vaccine.

This sequence joins TRBV29-1 and TRBJ1-1; D not certain. The V gene's germline CDR1 is SQVTM and CDR2 ANQGSEA. The CDR3 is 13 amino acids. Trimming stripped 3 bases from V and 0 bases from J, with 8 bases between. CDR3 region: CSVEGLMNTEAFF. CDR3 sequence (DNA): TGCAGCGTTGAGGGTCTCATGAACACTGAAGCTTTCTTT.

This clonotype was seen only a few times. The genes are TRBV6-2 or TRBV6-3 and TRBJ2-2, with 8 bases matching TRBD2. With V trimmed by 7 bases and J by 11 bases, 9 bases remained unmatched. CDR3 length: 13 amino acids. Looked up from germline, CDR1 is MNHEY and CDR2 is SVGEGT. CDR3 amino acids: CASNPVRGGELFF. CDR3 in DNA: TGTGCCAGCAACCCAGTCCGGGGGGGAGAGCTGTTTTTT.

This clonotype was recorded a few times. The CDR3 region is CASSSQLGPPYEQYF. CDR3 bases: TGTGCCAGCAGTTCGCAGCTGGGGCCCCCCTACGAGCAGTACTTC. The V call is TRBV6-5, the J call TRBJ2-7; a possible D gene is TRBD1 (5 bases). The CDR3 consists of 15 residues. V lost 4 bases and J lost 2, with 15 bases in between. Germline CDR1 reads MNHEY; CDR2 reads SVGAGI.

This clonotype occurred a few times. The rearrangement joins TRBV11-2 to TRBJ2-7, with 13 bases that match TRBD2. CDR1 is SGHAT, CDR2 FQNNGV, per germline. After removal of 2 bases from V and 1 base from J, the junction contained 5 bases not matched to a gene. CDR3 length: 17 residues. In DNA, the CDR3 is TGTGCCAGCAGCTTAAGATCGGGACTAGCGGGGTCCTACGAGCAGTACTTC. It is translated as CASSLRSGLAGSYEQYF.

In this sample, this clonotype turned up a few times. The chain couples TRBV5-5 to TRBJ2-7, with a weak D call TRBD2 (6 bases). V was trimmed by 2 bases and J by 5 bases, leaving 14 bases between them. This CDR3 is built from 14 residues. From germline, CDR1 is SGHKS and CDR2 YYEKEE (reference sequence). The CDR3 sequence is CASSFSGTFDEQYF. The CDR3, as DNA: TGTGCCAGCAGCTTCTCCGGGACTTTCGACGAGCAGTACTTC.

The CDR3 is CASSLGANTDTQYF. DNA of the CDR3: TGTGCCAGCAGCTTAGGAGCTAACACAGATACGCAGTATTTT. The chain carries TRBV7-2 and TRBJ2-3; no clear D gene. V lost 1 base to trimming and J lost 2 bases, with 7 bases between them. This CDR3 is 14 amino acids long. Germline assignment: CDR1 SGHTA and CDR2 FQGNSA.